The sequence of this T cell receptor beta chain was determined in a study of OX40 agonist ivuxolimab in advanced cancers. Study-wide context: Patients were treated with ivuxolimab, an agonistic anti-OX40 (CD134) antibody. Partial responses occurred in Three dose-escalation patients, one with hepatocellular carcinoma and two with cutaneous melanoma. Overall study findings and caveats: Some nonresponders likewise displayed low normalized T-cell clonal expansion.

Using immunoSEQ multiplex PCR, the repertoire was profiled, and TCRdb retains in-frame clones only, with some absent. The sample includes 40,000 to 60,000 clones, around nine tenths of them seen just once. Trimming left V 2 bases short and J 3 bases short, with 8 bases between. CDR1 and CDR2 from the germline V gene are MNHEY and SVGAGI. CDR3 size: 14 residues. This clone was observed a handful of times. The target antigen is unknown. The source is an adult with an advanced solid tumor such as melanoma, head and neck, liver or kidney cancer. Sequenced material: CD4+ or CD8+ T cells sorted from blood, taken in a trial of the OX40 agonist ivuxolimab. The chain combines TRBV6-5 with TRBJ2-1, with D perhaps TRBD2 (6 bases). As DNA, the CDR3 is TGTGCCAGCAGTTACCGGGGGAACTACAATGAGCAGTTCTTC. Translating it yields CASSYRGNYNEQFF.